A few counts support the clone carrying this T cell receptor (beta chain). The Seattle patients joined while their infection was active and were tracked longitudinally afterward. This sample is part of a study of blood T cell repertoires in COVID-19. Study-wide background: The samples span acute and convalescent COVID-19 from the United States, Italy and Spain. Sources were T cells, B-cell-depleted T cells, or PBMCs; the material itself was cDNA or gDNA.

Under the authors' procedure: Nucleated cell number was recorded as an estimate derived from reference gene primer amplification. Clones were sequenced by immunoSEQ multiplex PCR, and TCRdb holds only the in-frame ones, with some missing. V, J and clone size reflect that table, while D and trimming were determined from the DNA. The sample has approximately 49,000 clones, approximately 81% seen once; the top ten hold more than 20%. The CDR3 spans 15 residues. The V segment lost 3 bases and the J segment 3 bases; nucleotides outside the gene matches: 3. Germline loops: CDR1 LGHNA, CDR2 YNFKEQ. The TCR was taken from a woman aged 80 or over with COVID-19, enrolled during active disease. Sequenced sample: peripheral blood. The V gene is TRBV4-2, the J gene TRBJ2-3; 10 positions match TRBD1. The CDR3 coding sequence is TGTGCCAGCAGCCATGGGGGACAGGGGACAGATACGCAGTATTTT. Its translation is CASSHGGQGTDTQYF.